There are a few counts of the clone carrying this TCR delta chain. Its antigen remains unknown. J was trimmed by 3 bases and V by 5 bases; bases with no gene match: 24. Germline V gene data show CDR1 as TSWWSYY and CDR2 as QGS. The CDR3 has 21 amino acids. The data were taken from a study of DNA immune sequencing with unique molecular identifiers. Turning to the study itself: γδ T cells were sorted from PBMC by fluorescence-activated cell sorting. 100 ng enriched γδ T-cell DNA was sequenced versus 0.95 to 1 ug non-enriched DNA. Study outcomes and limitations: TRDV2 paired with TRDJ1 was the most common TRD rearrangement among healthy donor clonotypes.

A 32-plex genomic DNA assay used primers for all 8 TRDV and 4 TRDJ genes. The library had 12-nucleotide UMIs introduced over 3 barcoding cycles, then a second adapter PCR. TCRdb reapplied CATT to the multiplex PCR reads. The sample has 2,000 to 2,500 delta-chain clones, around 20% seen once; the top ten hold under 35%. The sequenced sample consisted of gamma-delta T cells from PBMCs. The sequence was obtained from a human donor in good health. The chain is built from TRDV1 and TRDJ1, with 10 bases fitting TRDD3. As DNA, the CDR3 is TGTGCTCTTGGGTTGCGTCTGGGGGATATAATTGCCCTCCCTGGACCCGATAAACTCATCTTT. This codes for CALGLRLGDIIALPGPDKLIF.